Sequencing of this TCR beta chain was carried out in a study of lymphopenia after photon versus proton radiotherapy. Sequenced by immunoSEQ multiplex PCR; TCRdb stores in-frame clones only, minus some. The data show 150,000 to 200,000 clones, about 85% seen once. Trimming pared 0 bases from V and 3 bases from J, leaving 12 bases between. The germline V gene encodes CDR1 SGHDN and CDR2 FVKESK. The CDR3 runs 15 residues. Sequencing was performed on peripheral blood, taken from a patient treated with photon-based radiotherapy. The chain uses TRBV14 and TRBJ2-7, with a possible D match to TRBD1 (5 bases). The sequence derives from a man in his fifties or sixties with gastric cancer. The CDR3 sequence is CASSQDRQRDYEQYF. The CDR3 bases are TGTGCCAGCAGCCAAGATAGACAGAGAGACTACGAGCAGTACTTC.